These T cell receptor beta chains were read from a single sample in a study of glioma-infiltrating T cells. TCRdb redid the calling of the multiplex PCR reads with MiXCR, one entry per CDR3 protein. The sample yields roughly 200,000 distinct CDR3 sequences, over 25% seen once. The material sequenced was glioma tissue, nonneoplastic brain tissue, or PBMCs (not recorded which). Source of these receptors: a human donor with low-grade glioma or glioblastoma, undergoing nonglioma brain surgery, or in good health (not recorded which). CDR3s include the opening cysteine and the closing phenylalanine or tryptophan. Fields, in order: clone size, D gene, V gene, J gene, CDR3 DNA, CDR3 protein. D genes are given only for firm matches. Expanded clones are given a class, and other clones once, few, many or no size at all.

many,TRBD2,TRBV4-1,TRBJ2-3,TGCGCCAGCAGCCAAGAGTTCCAGCGGGAGATCACAGATACGCAGTATTTT,CASSQEFQREITDTQYF
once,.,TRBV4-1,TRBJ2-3,TGCGCCAGCAGTCGCCCTCGCGATACGCAGTATTTT,CASSRPRDTQYF
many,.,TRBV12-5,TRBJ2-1,TGTGCTAGTGGTAGGGACGGTTTGCAGTTCTTC,CASGRDGLQFF
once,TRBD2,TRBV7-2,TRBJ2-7,TGTGCCAGCAGCTTCGGGACTAGCGGGTTCTCGAGGTGCTACGAGCAGTACTTC,CASSFGTSGFSRCYEQYF
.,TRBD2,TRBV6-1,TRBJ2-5,TGTGCCAGCAGTGAAGAAGCGGGAGGTCCAGAGACCCAGTACTTC,CASSEEAGGPETQYF
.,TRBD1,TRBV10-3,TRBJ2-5,TGTGCCATCAGACCGGGACAGCAAGAGACCCAGTACTTC,CAIRPGQQETQYF
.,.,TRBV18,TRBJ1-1,TGTACCAGCTCACCCAGGAACACTGAAGCTTTCTTT,CTSSPRNTEAFF
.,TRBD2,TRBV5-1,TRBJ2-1,TGCGCCAGCAGCTCCACTAGCGGGAGGCTTGAGCAGTTCTTC,CASSSTSGRLEQFF
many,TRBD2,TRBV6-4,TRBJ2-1,TGTGCCAGCAGTGACAGGTTCCTAGCGGGACTGGGTGAGCAGTTCTTC,CASSDRFLAGLGEQFF
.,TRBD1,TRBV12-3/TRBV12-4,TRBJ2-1,TGTGCCAGCAGCCTACACCTATGGGACAGGTTGTACAATGAGCAGTTCTTC,CASSLHLWDRLYNEQFF
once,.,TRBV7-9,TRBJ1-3,TGTGCCAGCAGATCGGGCCGGGCAAAGGGAAGGTTTTCTGGAAACACCATATATTTT,CASRSGRAKGRFSGNTIYF
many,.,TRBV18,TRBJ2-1,TGTGCCAGCTCACTTAACCGGGGACACAATGAGCAGTTCTTC,CASSLNRGHNEQFF
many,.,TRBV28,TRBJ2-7,TGTGCCAGCAGTTTCTCAGCCTACGAGCAGTACTTC,CASSFSAYEQYF
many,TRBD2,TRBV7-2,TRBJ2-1,TGTGCCAGCAGCTTAGGAGGACTAGCGGACTACAATGAGCAGTTCTTC,CASSLGGLADYNEQFF
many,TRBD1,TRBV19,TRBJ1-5,TGTGCCAGTAGTACGTCCGGGACAGGGAACAATCAGCCCCAGCATTTT,CASSTSGTGNNQPQHF
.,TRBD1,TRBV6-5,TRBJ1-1,TGTGCCAGCAGTTACTCTCCAAGGACAGGAGGGGCAGGCATCGTCGCTGAAGCTTTCTTT,CASSYSPRTGGAGIVAEAFF
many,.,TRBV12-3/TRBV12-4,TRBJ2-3,TGTGCCAGCAGCACCCCCTGGGGGAGTACCTCAGATACGCAGTATTTT,CASSTPWGSTSDTQYF
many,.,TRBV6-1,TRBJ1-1,TGTGCCAGCAGTTTTGGAGGGGGCACTGAAGCTTTCTTT,CASSFGGGTEAFF
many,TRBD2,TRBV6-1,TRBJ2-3,TGTGCCAGCACCTTACTAGCGGGAGGTACCGCTACGCAGTATTTT,CASTLLAGGTATQYF
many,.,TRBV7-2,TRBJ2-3,TGTGCCAGCAGCTTAGAGGGTACGACAGATACGCAGTATTTT,CASSLEGTTDTQYF
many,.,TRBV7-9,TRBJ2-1,TGTGCCAGCAGCCCCTACGTTGACAATGAGCAGTTCTTC,CASSPYVDNEQFF
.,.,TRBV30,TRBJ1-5,TGTGCCTGGAGCTCCAAGTGGGATCAGCCCCAGCATTTT,CAWSSKWDQPQHF
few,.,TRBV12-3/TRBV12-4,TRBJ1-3,TGTGCCAGCACAGGGACGCCGAGCTCTGGAAACACCATATATTTT,CASTGTPSSGNTIYF
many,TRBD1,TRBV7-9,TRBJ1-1,TGTGCCAGCAAGATGACAGGGCTTCGGAACACTGAAGCTTTCTTT,CASKMTGLRNTEAFF
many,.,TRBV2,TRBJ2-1,TGTGCCAGCAGATATACTGGCAAGCAGTTCTTC,CASRYTGKQFF
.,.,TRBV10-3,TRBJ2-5,TGTGCCATCAGTGAGTCTAGTCCACCTGATAATGAGCAGTACTTC,CAISESSPPDNEQYF
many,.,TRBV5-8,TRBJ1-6,TGTGCCAGCAGCTTAGGACAGCGGAATAATTCACCCCTCCACTTT,CASSLGQRNNSPLHF
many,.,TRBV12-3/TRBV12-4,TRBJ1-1,TGTGCCAGCAGGACCACCAGGGTCACTGAAGCTTTCTTT,CASRTTRVTEAFF
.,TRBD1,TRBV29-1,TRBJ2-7,TGCAGCGTGAAGGCTACAGGGGGCTCCTACGAGAAGTACTTC,CSVKATGGSYEKYF
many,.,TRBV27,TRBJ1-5,TGTGCCAGCAGTCCGGGCACCCTCAATCAGCCCCAGCATTTT,CASSPGTLNQPQHF
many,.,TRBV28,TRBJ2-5,TGTGCCAGCAGTTTTTCCGGGACACAAGAGACCCAGTACTTC,CASSFSGTQETQYF
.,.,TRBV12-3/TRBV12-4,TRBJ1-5,TGTGCCAGCAGTTTAGGGCAGGGAGGCGTAGGCAATCAGCCCCAGCATTTT,CASSLGQGGVGNQPQHF
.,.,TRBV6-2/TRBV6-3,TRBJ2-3,TGTGCCAGCAGCTCAGGAGATACGCAGTATTTT,CASSSGDTQYF
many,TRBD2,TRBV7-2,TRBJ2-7,TGTGCCAGCAGTGTAGCGGGATCCTACGAGCAGTACTTC,CASSVAGSYEQYF
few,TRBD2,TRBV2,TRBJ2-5,TGTGCCAGCAGTTACCCCTTCGTTCCGGGACTAGCGGATGAAGAGACCCAGTACTTC,CASSYPFVPGLADEETQYF
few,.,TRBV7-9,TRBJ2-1,TGTGCCAGCAGTGGAGATCAAAGGGGTGAGCAGTTCTTC,CASSGDQRGEQFF
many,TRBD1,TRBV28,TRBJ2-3,TGTGCCAGCAGTTTCCGTGTAGGGACAGGGGAGCCAGATACGCAGTATTTT,CASSFRVGTGEPDTQYF
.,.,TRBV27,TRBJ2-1,TGTGCCAGAGGGCCTGTTGAGCAGTTCTTC,CARGPVEQFF
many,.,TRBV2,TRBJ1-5,TGTGCCAGCAGTGTGGTGGGTGGCAATCAGCCCCAGCATTTT,CASSVVGGNQPQHF
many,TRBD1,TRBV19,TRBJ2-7,TGTGCCAGTACACCCTACTCCGGACAGGGCCTAGGCGAGCAGTACTTC,CASTPYSGQGLGEQYF
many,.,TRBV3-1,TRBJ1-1,TGTGCCAGCAGCCAAGATAATCATAACACTGAAGCTTTCTTT,CASSQDNHNTEAFF
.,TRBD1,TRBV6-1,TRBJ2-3,TGTGCCATCAGATCGGGACAGGGGCCTCGGGCGGGAGGCACAGATACGCAGTATTTT,CAIRSGQGPRAGGTDTQYF
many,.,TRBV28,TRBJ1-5,TGTGCCAGCAGTTCCGGGAACAATCAGCCCCAGCATTTT,CASSSGNNQPQHF
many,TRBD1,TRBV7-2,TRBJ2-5,TGTGCCAGCAGCTTCCAGGGGGCGCGGGAGACCCAGTACTTC,CASSFQGARETQYF
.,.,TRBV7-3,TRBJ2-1,TGTGCCAGCAGCGAAACAGGGACGAGCTCCTACAATGAGCAGTTCTTC,CASSETGTSSYNEQFF
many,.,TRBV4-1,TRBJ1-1,TGCGCCAGCAGCCAAGTAAAGGGAATGAACACTGAAGCTTTCTTT,CASSQVKGMNTEAFF
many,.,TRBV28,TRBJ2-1,TGTGCCAGCAGTTTCTCTAGCAGGAATGAGCAGTTCTTC,CASSFSSRNEQFF
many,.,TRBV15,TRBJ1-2,TGTGCCACCAGCAGAGAGTCCTTTCCTCCGAACTATGGCTACACCTTC,CATSRESFPPNYGYTF
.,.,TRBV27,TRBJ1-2,TGTGCCAGCCCGGGTGGCAGGGGAAACTATGGCTACACCTTC,CASPGGRGNYGYTF
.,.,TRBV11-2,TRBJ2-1,TGTGCCAGCAGCTTAGGCACCTGGGGGGATGAGCAGTTCTTC,CASSLGTWGDEQFF
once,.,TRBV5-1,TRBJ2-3,TGCGCCAGCAGCTTGGCCCTGACGCATCGACACACAGATACGCAGTATTTT,CASSLALTHRHTDTQYF
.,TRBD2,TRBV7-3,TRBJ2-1,TGTGCCAGCAGCTTAACGTCTAGCGGCAATGAGCAGTTCTTC,CASSLTSSGNEQFF